The rows below give T cell receptor beta chains drawn from one sample of a study of regulatory T cells in long-lasting Graves disease. TCRdb passed the multiplex PCR reads through MiXCR, listing each CDR3 protein once. The table has some 220,000 distinct CDR3 sequences, approximately 18% seen once. The same specimen was also included in a second study, on T cells in Graves' hyperthyroidism and ophthalmopathy.

The sequences come from peripheral blood mononuclear cells (PBMCs), collected at new diagnosis, from a patient treated with antithyroid drugs. The receptor set was obtained from a woman in her twenties or thirties with Graves disease. Each CDR3 is given with its conserved first and last residue. Fields, in order: clone size, J gene, D gene, V gene, CDR3 DNA, CDR3 protein. D genes are given only for firm matches. Rows may omit the clone size; those that give it use once, few, many or a size class.

- TRBJ1-2 TRBD1 TRBV7-7 TGTGCTAGCAGCTTACCCGCCAGGGACAGGTTCTACTATGGCTACACCTTC CASSLPARDRFYYGYTF
many TRBJ1-1 - TRBV10-3 TGTGCCATCAGTGACGGAACCACTGAAGCTTTCTTT CAISDGTTEAFF
many TRBJ2-1 TRBD2 TRBV6-2/TRBV6-3 TGTGCCAGCAGTTGGGGGGGGGCCTACAATGAGCAGTTCTTC CASSWGGAYNEQFF
many TRBJ2-5 - TRBV18 TGTGCCAGCTCACCAAACCAGGGCGGGGAGACCCAGTACTTC CASSPNQGGETQYF
many TRBJ2-1 TRBD2 TRBV19 TGTGCCAGTAGTATTAGCGGGAGGGCCGACCTCCACAATGAGCAGTTCTTC CASSISGRADLHNEQFF
many TRBJ1-1 TRBD1 TRBV6-1 TGTGCCAGCATCACCTCGACAGGGGCGAACACTGAAGCTTTCTTT CASITSTGANTEAFF
many TRBJ2-3 - TRBV12-3/TRBV12-4 TGTGCCAGCACCCTAAGCCCCAGATTCCCCACAGATACGCAGTATTTT CASTLSPRFPTDTQYF
many TRBJ1-1 TRBD1 TRBV6-2/TRBV6-3 TGTGCCAGCAGTTACGGGGGGACAGGGAACACTGAAGCTTTCTTT CASSYGGTGNTEAFF
many TRBJ1-5 - TRBV12-3/TRBV12-4 TGTGCCAGCAGTTTAGCGGCCTATCAGCCCCAGCATTTT CASSLAAYQPQHF
- TRBJ2-7 - TRBV6-2/TRBV6-3 TGTGCCAGCAGCCCCCCCGGGGACGCCTACGAGCAGTACTTC CASSPPGDAYEQYF
once TRBJ2-5 - TRBV29-1 TGCAGCGTTGGTCAGTACCAAGAGACCCAGTACTTC CSVGQYQETQYF
many TRBJ1-5 TRBD1 TRBV29-1 TGCAGCGTCACCACAGGGGGCGCAGGTCAGCCCCAGCATTTT CSVTTGGAGQPQHF
many TRBJ2-1 - TRBV12-3/TRBV12-4 TGTGCCAGCAGTCTCTCCGGAGGGGCCTGGGGAGATGAGCAGTTCTTC CASSLSGGAWGDEQFF
- TRBJ1-4 - TRBV10-2 TGCGCCAGCAGTGGGGCAGGATCAAAACTGTTTTTT CASSGAGSKLFF
many TRBJ1-2 TRBD1 TRBV6-1 TGTGCCAGCAGTGAAAGGGGGCGCTTGCCTAACTATGGCTACACCTTC CASSERGRLPNYGYTF
many TRBJ1-1 - TRBV12-3/TRBV12-4 TGTGCCAGCAGTTTCCCCCGCCAGGGTAACACTGAAGCTTTCTTT CASSFPRQGNTEAFF
many TRBJ1-1 TRBD1 TRBV11-2 TGTGCCAGCAGAAAACAGGGGGCGTACACTGAAGCTTTCTTT CASRKQGAYTEAFF
many TRBJ1-6 TRBD1 TRBV4-1 TGCGCCAGCAGCCAAGGCCCGTCAGGGGGCAGGTATTCACCCCTCCACTTT CASSQGPSGGRYSPLHF
many TRBJ2-3 - TRBV20-1 TGCAGTGCCAACCGGGGTGGGGATACGCAGTATTTT CSANRGGDTQYF